This T cell receptor (beta chain) was sequenced in a study of T-cell memory formation after mild COVID-19. Amplification by 5'RACE using constant-segment primers produced TCR alpha and TCR beta cDNA libraries that carried sample barcodes and UMIs. TCRdb ran MiXCR on the 5' RACE reads and lists one entry per CDR3 protein. The table lists about 350,000 distinct CDR3 sequences, around 13% of them singletons. General observations from the study: Confirmation was lacking for SARS-CoV-2 specificity of second-wave clones that peaked on day 37. Memory cells collected pre-infection included some clones that later responded, suggesting cross-reactive memory joined.

In regard to this clonotype: Its antigen is unidentified.

The junction had 5 bases not matched to a gene; V was cut back by 7 bases and J by 1 base. CDR1 and CDR2 (germline): MNHEY, SVGEGT. This CDR3 has 14 amino acids. Sequenced input: PBMCs or a T cell subset sorted from them (not recorded which). The sequence was collected from a young man who had mild COVID-19 (a few samples of this study predate the infection). Cell type and time point are not known. The chain uses TRBV6-2 or TRBV6-3 and TRBJ2-5; 8 bases line up with TRBD1. The CDR3 here is CASMAQGAQETQYF. The CDR3 bases are TGTGCCAGCATGGCTCAGGGGGCCCAAGAGACCCAGTACTTC.